This TCR beta chain was obtained from a study of cytomegalovirus exposure and HLA in healthy donors. Study-level points and caveats: Accurate prediction of HLA-A and HLA-B alleles (for most subjects) was reportedly achieved from TCR beta sequences. Follow-up analysis later connected one missense variant in DCLRE1C with trimming of TCR beta V- and J-genes. Later analysis revealed greater clonal expansion in HLA-associated TCR beta chains than in equally common others. Cytomegalovirus association was listed for under 200 TCR beta chains.

The study ran its PCR with 60 Vbeta and 13 Jbeta primers. The repertoire was sequenced with immunoSEQ multiplex PCR; TCRdb's copy has only in-frame clones and lacks some. There are around 140,000 clones in the sample; more than 75% occur only once, and about 2.4% lies in the top ten. Concerning this clone: The antigen remains unidentified.

The V segment lost 3 bases and the J segment 0 bases; nucleotides outside the gene matches: 6. The CDR3 consists of 16 residues. The germline CDR1 and CDR2 sequences are SGDLS and YYNGEE. The rearrangement joins TRBV9 to TRBJ2-3; 8 bases are shared with TRBD1. The sequencing input was PBMCs. The receptor's source is a woman in her late teens or twenties in good health and CMV-seropositive. CDR3 nucleotide sequence: TGTGCCAGCAGCGGAAGACAGGGGTCTAGCACAGATACGCAGTATTTT. Residues: CASSGRQGSSTDTQYF.